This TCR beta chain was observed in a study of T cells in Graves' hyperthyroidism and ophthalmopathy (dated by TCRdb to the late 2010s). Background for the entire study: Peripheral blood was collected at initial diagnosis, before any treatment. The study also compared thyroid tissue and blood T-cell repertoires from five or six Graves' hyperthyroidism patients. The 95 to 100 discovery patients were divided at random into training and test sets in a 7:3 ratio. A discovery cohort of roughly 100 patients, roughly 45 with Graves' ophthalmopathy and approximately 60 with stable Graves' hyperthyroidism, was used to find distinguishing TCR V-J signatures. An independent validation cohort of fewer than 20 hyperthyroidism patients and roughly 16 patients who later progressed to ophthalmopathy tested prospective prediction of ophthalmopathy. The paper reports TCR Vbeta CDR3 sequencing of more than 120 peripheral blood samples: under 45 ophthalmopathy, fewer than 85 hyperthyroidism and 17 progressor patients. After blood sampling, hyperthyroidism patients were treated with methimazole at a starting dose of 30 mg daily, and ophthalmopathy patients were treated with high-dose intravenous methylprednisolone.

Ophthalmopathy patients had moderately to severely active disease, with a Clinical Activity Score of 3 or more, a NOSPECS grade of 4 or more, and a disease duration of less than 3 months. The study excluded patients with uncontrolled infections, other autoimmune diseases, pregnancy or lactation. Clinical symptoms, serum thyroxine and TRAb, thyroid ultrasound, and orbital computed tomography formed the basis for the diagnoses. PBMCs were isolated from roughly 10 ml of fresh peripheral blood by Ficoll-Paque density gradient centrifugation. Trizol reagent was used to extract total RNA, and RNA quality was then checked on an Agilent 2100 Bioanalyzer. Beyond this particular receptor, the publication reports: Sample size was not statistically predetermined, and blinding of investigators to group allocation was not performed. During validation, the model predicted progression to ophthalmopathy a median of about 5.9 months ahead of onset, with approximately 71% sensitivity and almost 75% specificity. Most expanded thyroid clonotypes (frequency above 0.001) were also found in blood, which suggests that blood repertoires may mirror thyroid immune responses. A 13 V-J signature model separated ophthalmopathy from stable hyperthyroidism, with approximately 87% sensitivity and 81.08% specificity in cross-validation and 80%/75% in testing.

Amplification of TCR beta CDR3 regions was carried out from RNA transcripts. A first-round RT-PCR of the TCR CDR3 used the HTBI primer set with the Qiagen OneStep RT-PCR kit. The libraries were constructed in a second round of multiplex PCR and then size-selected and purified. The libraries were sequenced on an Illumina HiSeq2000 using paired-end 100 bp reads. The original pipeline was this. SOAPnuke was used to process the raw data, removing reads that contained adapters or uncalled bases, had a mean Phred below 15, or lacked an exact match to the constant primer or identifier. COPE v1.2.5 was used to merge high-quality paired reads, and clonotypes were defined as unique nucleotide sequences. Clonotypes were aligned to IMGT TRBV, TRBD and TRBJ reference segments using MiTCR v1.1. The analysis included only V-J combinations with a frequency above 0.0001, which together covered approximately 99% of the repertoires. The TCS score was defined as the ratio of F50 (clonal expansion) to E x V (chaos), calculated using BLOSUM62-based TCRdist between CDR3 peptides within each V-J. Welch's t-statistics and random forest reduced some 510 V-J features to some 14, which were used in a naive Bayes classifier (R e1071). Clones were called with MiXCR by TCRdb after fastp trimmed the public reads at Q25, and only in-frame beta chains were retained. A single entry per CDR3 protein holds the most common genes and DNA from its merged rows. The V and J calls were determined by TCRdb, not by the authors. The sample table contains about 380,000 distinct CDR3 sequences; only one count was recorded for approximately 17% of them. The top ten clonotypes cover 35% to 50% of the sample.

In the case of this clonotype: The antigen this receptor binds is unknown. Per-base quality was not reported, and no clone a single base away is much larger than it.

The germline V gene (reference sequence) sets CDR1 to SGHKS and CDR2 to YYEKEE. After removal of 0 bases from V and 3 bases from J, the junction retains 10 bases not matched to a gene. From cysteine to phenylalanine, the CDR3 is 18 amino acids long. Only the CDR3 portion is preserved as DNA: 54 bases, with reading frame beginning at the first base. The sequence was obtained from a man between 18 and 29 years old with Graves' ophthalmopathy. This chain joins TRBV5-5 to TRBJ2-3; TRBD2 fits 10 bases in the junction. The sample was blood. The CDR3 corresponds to CASSLGSSGGTRTDTQYF. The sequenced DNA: TGTGCCAGCAGCTTGGGAAGTAGCGGGGGGACCCGAACAGATACGCAGTATTTT.